This passage covers 23 T cell receptor beta chains from one sample sequenced in a study of cytomegalovirus exposure and HLA in healthy donors. Vbeta (60) and Jbeta (13) primers were used in the PCR. The table came from immunoSEQ multiplex PCR; TCRdb's copy has only in-frame clones and leaves some out. The sample consists of roughly 180,000 clones, less than 85% of them appearing once. Material: PBMCs. These receptors all stem from a boy between 2 and 10 years old in good health and CMV-seronegative.

The rearrangement joins TRBV5-4 to TRBJ2-4, with TRBD2 matching 9 bases. V gave up 2 bases and J gave up 2 bases; unmatched junction bases: 5. The CDR3 runs to 16 residues. The germline CDR1 and CDR2 sequences are SGHNT and YYREEE (reference sequence). Here the CDR3 DNA reads TGTGCCAGCAGCTTAGCGGGAGGCAAGACCAAAAACATTCAGTACTTC. This sequence encodes CASSLAGGKTKNIQYF.

The V call is TRBV7-2, the J call TRBJ2-5, with a weak D call TRBD2 (5 bases). The germline CDR1 and CDR2 sequences are SGHTA and FQGNSA. The CDR3 is 11 residues long. V was pared by 5 bases and J by 7 bases, with 8 bases between. CDR3 protein: CASSLRGTQYF. In DNA form, the CDR3 reads TGTGCCAGCAGCCTCCGGGGGACCCAGTACTTC.

J is TRBJ1-2 and V is TRBV5-1, with D possibly matching TRBD1 (5 bases). Trimming took off 0 bases at V and 2 bases at J, with 11 bases between the two ends. CDR1 and CDR2 from the germline V gene are SGHRS and YFSETQ. The CDR3 loop spans 15 amino acids. The CDR3 sequence: CASSLDRIQNYGYTF. As DNA, the CDR3 is TGCGCCAGCAGCTTGGACAGGATCCAGAACTATGGCTACACCTTC.

This clone showed up just once. The chain uses TRBV5-1 and TRBJ1-3; D call uncertain. The CDR3 covers 16 residues. Between the trimmed V and J ends, which lost 1 base and 0 bases, there was a span of 11 bases. Germline CDR1 SGHRS, CDR2 YFSETQ. This CDR3 is CASSLNGFDSGNTIYF. CDR3 sequence (DNA): TGCGCCAGCAGCTTGAACGGGTTCGACTCTGGAAACACCATATATTTT.

V is TRBV7-6 and J is TRBJ1-3; possibly TRBD1 for D (6 bases). V lost 1 base and J lost 1, with 17 bases in between. This CDR3 region has 18 residues. From germline, CDR1 is SGHVS and CDR2 FNYEAQ. The CDR3 protein is CASSLGAQGFVSGNTIYF. In nucleotides, the CDR3 is TGTGCCAGCAGCTTAGGGGCACAGGGATTCGTTTCTGGAAACACCATATATTTT. The full variable domain, its missing parts supplied by reference TRBV7-6 and TRBJ1-3, is GAGVSQSPRYKVTKRGQDVALRCDPISGHVSLYWYRQALGQGPEFLTYFNYEAQQDKSGLPNDRFSAERPEGSISTLTIQRTEQRDSAMYRCASSLGAQGFVSGNTIYFGEGSWLTVV.

The chain has TRBV12-2 and TRBJ1-5; TRBD1, the table's D call, lacks a check against the DNA. TRBV12-2 is shown as a pseudogene. The CDR3 loop spans 15 amino acids. This CDR3 reads CASRFRTGESQPQHF. CDR3 coding DNA: TGTGCAAGTCGTTTTCGGACAGGGGAGAGTCAGCCCCAGCATTTT.

The V call is TRBV5-6, the J call TRBJ2-1; TRBD2 matches at 11 bases. CDR1 is SGHDT and CDR2 is YYEEEE in the germline V gene. The CDR3 sequence is 19 residues long. J gave up 3 bases and V 1 base, and 12 bases lay outside the gene matches. This chain's CDR3 is CASSLTSGSFRTYYNEQFF. The DNA for the CDR3 is TGTGCCAGCAGCTTGACTAGCGGGAGTTTTAGGACCTACTACAATGAGCAGTTCTTC.

The chain uses TRBV5-1 and TRBJ2-6; perhaps TRBD2 as D (6 bases). CDR1 and CDR2 (germline): SGHRS, YFSETQ. Trimming pared 4 bases from V and 0 bases from J, leaving 8 bases between. The CDR3 length is 15 residues. The CDR3: CASSPGGSGANVLTF. CDR3 sequence (DNA): TGCGCCAGCAGCCCCGGGGGCTCTGGGGCCAACGTCCTGACTTTC.

The rearrangement joins TRBV11-2 to TRBJ1-2, with unresolved D. V was pared by 5 bases and J by 0 bases, with 19 bases between. Germline V lookup: CDR1 SGHAT, CDR2 FQNNGV. The CDR3 is 17 amino acids. CDR3 loop: CASSDEERVSSNYGYTF. The CDR3 region has the DNA TGTGCCAGCAGCGACGAGGAGAGAGTCAGCTCTAACTATGGCTACACCTTC.

V and J are TRBV9 and TRBJ2-2; D might be TRBD1 (6 bases). This CDR3 is built from 13 residues. Deletions cut 0 bases from V and 10 bases from J, with 10 bases between. CDR1 is SGDLS and CDR2 is YYNGEE in the germline V gene. CDR3 sequence reads: CASSVARQEELFF. CDR3 bases: TGTGCCAGCAGCGTAGCCAGACAGGAGGAGCTGTTTTTT.

V is TRBV27 and J is TRBJ1-1, with D hard to call. Germline-derived CDR1 and CDR2 are MNHEY and SMNVEV (reference sequence). Trimming pared 6 bases from V and 0 bases from J, leaving 8 bases between. The CDR3 spans 13 residues. CDR3 bases: TGTGCCAGCAGAGACGGAGTGAACACTGAAGCTTTCTTT. Translated: CASRDGVNTEAFF.

The CDR3 DNA reads as TGTGCCAGCAGCTTTCCCCCCGCGGGGTTCGGCTACACCTTC. As protein: CASSFPPAGFGYTF. The chain is built from TRBV5-8 and TRBJ1-2; no clear D gene. The CDR3 contains 14 residues. Germline V gives CDR1 SGHTS, CDR2 YDEGEE. Deletions cut 2 bases from V and 8 bases from J, with 16 bases between. Full variable domain (rest looked up from reference TRBV5-8 and TRBJ1-2): EAGVTQSPTHLIKTRGQQATLRCSPISGHTSVYWYQQALGLGLQFLLWYDEGEERNRGNFPPRFSGRQFPNYSSELNVNALELEDSALYLCASSFPPAGFGYTFGSGTRLTVV.

The rearrangement uses TRBV5-1 and TRBJ2-1, with D possibly TRBD1 on 8 matching bases. V lost 4 bases and J 6 bases, leaving 20 bases between the germline ends. CDR3 length equals 16 residues. Germline CDR1 is SGHRS and CDR2 is YFSETQ. The CDR3 DNA reads as TGCGCCAGCAGCGCTGGACAGGGAGGGCTGGTCAATGAGCAGTTCTTC. Translation: CASSAGQGGLVNEQFF.

This chain links TRBV5-1 with TRBJ2-1, with D possibly being TRBD1 (6 bases). The CDR3 has 17 amino acids. V was shortened by 1 base and J by 6 bases, with 20 bases between the two germline ends. Germline values: CDR1 SGHRS, CDR2 YFSETQ. The DNA of the CDR3 is TGCGCCAGCAGCTTGCAAGGCGGCACTCTCAGGGGCAATGAGCAGTTCTTC. It is translated as CASSLQGGTLRGNEQFF.

This chain links TRBV6-4 with TRBJ1-1; TRBD1 agrees at 7 bases. Trimming at V came to 3 bases and at J to 3 bases, leaving 10 bases not matched to a gene. The germline V gene has CDR1 MRHNA and CDR2 SNTAGT. The CDR3 is made up of 16 amino acids. The CDR3 nucleotides are TGTGCCAGCAGTGAATCTAACAGGGGCCCGGACACTGAAGCTTTCTTT. It codes for CASSESNRGPDTEAFF.

This chain joins TRBV27 and TRBJ1-1; D uncertain. CDR1 and CDR2 (germline): MNHEY, SMNVEV (reference sequence). The CDR3 contains 13 residues. The germline V and J ends were trimmed by 8 bases and 6 bases, with 16 bases remaining between them. This CDR3 is CASVDLAGSEAFF. The CDR3 nucleotides are TGTGCCAGCGTTGATTTAGCGGGGTCTGAAGCTTTCTTT.

This clone occurred once. The rearrangement uses TRBV28 and TRBJ2-7; 7 bases fit TRBD1. V lost 2 bases and J lost 4; bases outside the gene matches: 5. This CDR3 spans 14 amino acids. Germline V gene lookup returns CDR1 MDHEN and CDR2 SYDVKM. CDR3 in amino acids: CASSLKGQPYEQYV. In DNA form, the CDR3 reads TGTGCCAGCAGTTTAAAGGGACAGCCTTACGAGCAGTACGTC.

The chain has TRBV28 and TRBJ1-3; tentatively, D is TRBD1 (5 bases). Trimming cost V 5 bases and J 0 bases, with 11 bases left between them. Germline assignment: CDR1 MDHEN and CDR2 SYDVKM. CDR3 length equals 15 residues. Here the CDR3 reads CASSPTVRSGNTIYF. The CDR3 DNA is TGTGCCAGCAGTCCGACAGTACGCTCTGGAAACACCATATATTTT.

The chain employs TRBV11-2 and TRBJ2-1, with D maybe TRBD1 (6 bases). The CDR3 loop spans 16 amino acids. From germline, CDR1 is SGHAT and CDR2 FQNNGV. V lost 5 bases, J lost 6 bases, and 20 bases lay in between. CDR3 sequence reads: CASSPLDRPWGNEQFF. CDR3 in DNA: TGTGCCAGCAGCCCCCTTGACAGGCCGTGGGGCAATGAGCAGTTCTTC.

The V and J genes are TRBV4-2 and TRBJ2-7; 9 bases are a match to TRBD2. The CDR3 totals 14 residues. J gave up 6 bases and V 4 bases, and 7 bases lay outside the gene matches. Germline V gene data show CDR1 as LGHNA and CDR2 as YNFKEQ. The CDR3 sequence: CASSPAGGGCEQYF. Here the CDR3 DNA reads TGTGCCAGCAGCCCAGCGGGAGGAGGGTGCGAGCAGTACTTC.

This CDR3 reads CAWSSTLGGGETQYF. The CDR3 nucleotides are TGTGCCTGGAGTTCAACCCTAGGGGGTGGGGAGACCCAGTACTTC. V and J are TRBV30 and TRBJ2-5; a weak D match, TRBD1 (6 bases). The CDR3 has 15 amino acids. From germline, CDR1 is GTSNPN and CDR2 SVGIG (reference sequence). V lost 2 bases to trimming and J lost 5 bases, with 18 bases between them.

The chain employs TRBV9 and TRBJ2-7, with 7 bases identical to TRBD2. The junction had 6 bases not matched to a gene; V was cut back by 0 bases and J by 6 bases. There are 14 residues in the CDR3. Germline values: CDR1 SGDLS, CDR2 YYNGEE. Written as DNA, the CDR3 is TGTGCCAGCAGCGTAGGATGGGAGGGTTCCGAGCAGTACTTC. This codes for CASSVGWEGSEQYF.

V is TRBV6-5 and J is TRBJ2-1, with TRBD2 identical over 9 bases. The CDR3 extends over 15 amino acids. V shed 6 bases and J 4 bases; nucleotides not matched to a gene: 7. Germline CDR1 is MNHEY and CDR2 is SVGAGI. CDR3 bases: TGTGCCAGCAGCAATGGGGCGGGAGGGTACAATGAGCAGTTCTTC. This codes for CASSNGAGGYNEQFF.